This T cell receptor (beta chain) was retrieved from a study of shared T cell receptors in the human thymus. V shed 0 bases and J shed 10 bases, with 19 bases lying between them. The germline CDR1 and CDR2 sequences are MNHEY and SVGAGI. The CDR3 is made up of 16 amino acids. Produced via immunoSEQ multiplex PCR; TCRdb's table is partial and in-frame only. The sample holds hundreds of thousands of clones, approximately 87% seen once. These records were also assigned to another study, of human thymus T cells. From that study: The thymus tissue came from resections taken during corrective heart surgery. The authors found apparently biased V and J gene usage in thymic and blood repertoires. Highly overlapping thymic repertoires among unrelated individuals were reported in related research.

The sample was thymocytes. This TCR was sampled from a boy under three years old with a congenital heart defect. The gene calls are TRBV6-5 and TRBJ1-5; weak D call: TRBD1 (6 bases). Here the CDR3 reads CASSYSSSLGGEPQHF. The CDR3 coding sequence is TGTGCCAGCAGTTACTCGAGCTCGCTAGGGGGAGAACCCCAGCATTTT.